This TCR beta chain was sequenced during a study of cytomegalovirus exposure and HLA in healthy donors. About the research overall: The same platform used for the 666 first-cohort repertoires was also used for the 100 to 150 validation repertoires, as a later analysis reported.

This clone showed up just once. Antigen unknown. Profiling relied on immunoSEQ multiplex PCR, and the TCRdb table lists in-frame clones only, not all of them. The sample carries about 200,000 clones, around 80% recorded once. Study observations and caveats: The investigators catalogued 164 TCR beta chains as cytomegalovirus-associated. Usually a TCR sequence was rare, but some public TCRs were found in many donors.

In germline, CDR1 is SGHAT, CDR2 FQNNGV. The CDR3 runs to 15 residues. V was shortened by 5 bases and J by 4 bases, with 17 bases between the two germline ends. The chain links TRBV11-2 to TRBJ1-2; D is ambiguous. Sequenced material: PBMCs. The sequence was collected from a woman aged 30 to 39 in good health and CMV-seropositive. This chain's CDR3 is CASSQSNVASYGYTF. The CDR3, as DNA: TGTGCCAGCAGCCAATCGAATGTAGCATCCTATGGCTACACCTTC.